This TCR beta chain was recovered during a study of blood T cell repertoires in COVID-19. The wider study: Sources were T cells, B-cell-depleted T cells, or PBMCs; the material itself was cDNA or gDNA.

CDR3 length: 15 residues. The V and J ends lost 0 bases and 5 bases, in that order; junction bases with no gene match: 3. Germline V CDR1 and CDR2: MNHEY, SMNVEV (reference sequence). This clone has a handful of counts. In the original workflow: Scientists estimated how many nucleated cells there were by amplifying reference gene primers. TCRdb's copy holds only in-frame clones and misses some; the assay was immunoSEQ multiplex PCR. For V, J and clone size, that table is used; D and trimming come from the DNA. In the table there are 270,000 or so clones, roughly 90% of which are singletons. Those who participated ranged in age from roughly 18 to 95 years and resided in about two dozen US areas.

The TCR originated in a woman in her thirties or forties with acute COVID-19. The chain recombines TRBV27 with TRBJ1-2; 10 bases are a match to TRBD1. The sequencing sample was made of PBMCs or T cells enriched from blood (not recorded which). CDR3: CASSLSWTGGYGYTF. The DNA of the CDR3 is TGTGCCAGCAGTTTATCTTGGACAGGGGGATATGGCTACACCTTC.